The 19 T cell receptor beta chains below were found in one sample sequenced in a study of cytomegalovirus exposure and HLA in healthy donors. This table comes from immunoSEQ multiplex PCR, and its TCRdb copy is limited to in-frame clones, with some not included. The data show roughly 300,000 clones, about 85% seen once. Sequenced: PBMCs. Receptors were obtained from a woman in her twenties or thirties in good health and CMV-seropositive.

The chain joins TRBV4-3 to TRBJ2-7; 8 nucleotides align to TRBD2. CDR1 is LGHNA and CDR2 is YSLEER in the germline V gene. The CDR3 totals 14 residues. With 1 base clipped from V and 7 bases from J, the junction kept 6 bases outside the gene matches. CDR3 sequence (DNA): TGCGCCAGCAGCCAAGTAGAGCGGGGGAGGGAGCAGTACTTC. It yields the protein CASSQVERGREQYF.

The chain recombines TRBV7-9 with TRBJ2-1; D is possibly TRBD2 (6 bases). CDR3 length equals 16 residues. Trimming stripped 3 bases from V and 0 bases from J, with 12 bases between. Per the germline V gene, CDR1 is SEHNR and CDR2 is FQNEAQ (reference sequence). CDR3 in DNA: TGTGCCAGCAGCTTTCTCGGGGGAGCCTCCTACAATGAGCAGTTCTTC. This codes for CASSFLGGASYNEQFF.

The V call is TRBV5-1, the J call TRBJ1-5, with D uncertain. The CDR3 has 15 amino acids. V was cut by 2 bases and J by 1 base, with 10 bases left in between. Germline CDR1 and CDR2: SGHRS and YFSETQ. The CDR3 bases are TGCGCCAGCAGCTTAGGAGCGGGGAGCAATCAGCCCCAGCATTTT. Translation: CASSLGAGSNQPQHF.

The J gene is TRBJ1-1, the V gene TRBV7-3; the D gene is possibly TRBD1 (6 bases). The CDR3 contains 14 residues. Trimming removed 4 bases at V and 1 base at J, with 10 bases between. Germline CDR1 is SGHTA and CDR2 is FQGTGA. The CDR3 DNA reads TGTGCCAGCAGCTCGAAGGGGGGGAACACTGAAGCTTTCTTT. It is translated as CASSSKGGNTEAFF. The whole variable domain, filled in from reference TRBV7-3 and TRBJ1-1, reads GAGVSQTPSNKVTEKGKYVELRCDPISGHTALYWYRQSLGQGPEFLIYFQGTGAADDSGLPNDRFFAVRPEGSVSTLKIQRTERGDSAVYLCASSSKGGNTEAFFGQGTRLTVV.

This chain links TRBV6-5 with TRBJ2-7; unclear D gene. V lost 2 bases and J lost 3, with 14 bases in between. The CDR3 length is 15 residues. CDR1 is MNHEY and CDR2 is SVGAGI in the germline V gene. CDR3 loop: CASSYAEGSLYEQYF. The CDR3 DNA reads as TGTGCCAGCAGTTACGCAGAAGGATCCCTCTACGAGCAGTACTTC.

The chain has TRBV30 and TRBJ2-1; the D gene is possibly TRBD2 (5 bases). Germline V CDR1 and CDR2: GTSNPN, SVGIG (reference sequence). This CDR3 comprises 13 residues. Between the trimmed V and J ends, which lost 1 base and 2 bases, there was a span of 6 bases. The CDR3 DNA reads TGTGCCTGGAGTGGAGCGGCCTACAATGAGCAGTTCTTC. It encodes CAWSGAAYNEQFF. Together with reference TRBV30 and TRBJ2-1, the CDR3 gives the full variable domain: SQTIHQWPATLVQPVGSPLSLECTVEGTSNPNLYWYRQAAGRGLQLLFYSVGIGQISSEVPQNLSASRPQDRQFILSSKKLLLSDSGFYLCAWSGAAYNEQFFGPGTRLTVL.

The rearrangement uses TRBV9 and TRBJ2-1, with D hard to call. Germline V gene sequence: CDR1 SGDLS, CDR2 YYNGEE. V was shortened by 0 bases and J by 5 bases, with 9 bases between the two germline ends. The length of the CDR3 is 14 residues. The CDR3 DNA is TGTGCCAGCAGCGTAGTTTCTGGGGACAATGAGCAGTTCTTC. This codes for CASSVVSGDNEQFF.

The chain employs TRBV28 and TRBJ1-4, with no clear D. CDR3 length: 14 amino acids. Between the trimmed V and J ends, which lost 6 bases and 3 bases, there was a span of 11 bases. CDR1 and CDR2 from the germline V gene are MDHEN and SYDVKM. The CDR3: CASRRIGANEKLFF. DNA of the CDR3: TGTGCCAGCAGGAGGATCGGGGCTAATGAAAAACTGTTTTTT.

The chain combines TRBV4-1 with TRBJ2-1, with 8 bases identical to TRBD2. The CDR3 contains 16 residues. Trimming cost V 3 bases and J 5 bases; bases outside gene matches: 9. In germline, CDR1 is MGHRA, CDR2 YSYEKL. The CDR3 is CASSQLGSGSDNEQFF. CDR3 in DNA: TGCGCCAGCAGCCAGTTGGGGAGCGGGAGCGACAATGAGCAGTTCTTC.

The rearrangement uses TRBV28 and TRBJ1-4; weak D call: TRBD1 (6 bases). Germline assignment: CDR1 MDHEN and CDR2 SYDVKM. The CDR3 length is 13 residues. Trimming took 2 bases from V and 7 from J, leaving 8 bases between them. CDR3: CASSLTGREKLFF. The CDR3 bases are TGTGCCAGCAGTTTAACAGGGCGTGAAAAACTGTTTTTT. Together with reference TRBV28 and TRBJ1-4, the CDR3 gives the full variable domain: DVKVTQSSRYLVKRTGEKVFLECVQDMDHENMFWYRQDPGLGLRLIYFSYDVKMKEKGDIPEGYSVSREKKERFSLILESASTNQTSMYLCASSLTGREKLFFGSGTQLSVL.

The J gene is TRBJ1-4, the V gene TRBV30; 10 nucleotides align to TRBD1. In germline, CDR1 is GTSNPN, CDR2 SVGIG (reference sequence). This CDR3 region has 16 residues. Trimming took 5 bases from V and 0 from J; bases not matched to a gene: 6. CDR3 DNA: TGTGCCTGGGGACCGGGACAGGGGACAACTAATGAAAAACTGTTTTTT. This sequence encodes CAWGPGQGTTNEKLFF.

This chain connects TRBV30 to TRBJ2-3; tentatively, D is TRBD1 or TRBD2 (5 bases each). Looked up from germline, CDR1 is GTSNPN and CDR2 is SVGIG (reference sequence). There are 17 residues in the CDR3. V lost 2 bases, J lost 3 bases, and 21 bases lay in between. The CDR3 is CAWSTANHRGSTDTQYF. In DNA, the CDR3 is TGTGCCTGGAGTACGGCTAATCATCGGGGCTCGACAGATACGCAGTATTTT.

V and J are TRBV28 and TRBJ2-7, with D possibly TRBD2 on 7 matching bases. This CDR3 region has 14 residues. Trimming pared 5 bases from V and 4 bases from J, leaving 15 bases between. CDR1 MDHEN and CDR2 SYDVKM come from the germline V gene. CDR3 DNA sequence: TGTGCCAGCAGTGGGCACAGGGAGGGGTACGAGCAGTACTTC. Protein sequence: CASSGHREGYEQYF.

As concerns this clone: Germline is not matched at one junction end, which may reflect a read error. Here the CDR3 reads CARRGVAPYEQYF. The CDR3 nucleotides are TGTGCCCGGAGGGGGGTAGCCCCCTACGAGCAGTACTTC. The chain combines TRBV30 with TRBJ2-7; either TRBD1 or TRBD2 may supply D (6 bases each). CDR1 and CDR2 (germline): GTSNPN, SVGIG (reference sequence). The CDR3 is made up of 13 amino acids. Variable domain in full (rest from reference TRBV30 and TRBJ2-7): SQTIHQWPATLVQPVGSPLSLECTVEGTSNPNLYWYRQAAGRGLQLLFYSVGIGQISSEVPQNLSASRPQDRQFILSSKKLLLSDSGFYLCARRGVAPYEQYFGPGTRLTVT.

The chain combines TRBV11-2 with TRBJ1-1, with D possibly being TRBD1 (5 bases). The CDR3 sequence is 17 residues long. V was trimmed by 0 bases and J by 3 bases, leaving 17 bases between them. Germline V gives CDR1 SGHAT, CDR2 FQNNGV. The CDR3 spells CASSLDREGRFYTEAFF. CDR3 bases: TGTGCCAGCAGCTTAGATAGGGAGGGGAGGTTTTACACTGAAGCTTTCTTT. Complete variable domain (other parts from reference TRBV11-2 and TRBJ1-1): EAGVAQSPRYKIIEKRQSVAFWCNPISGHATLYWYQQILGQGPKLLIQFQNNGVVDDSQLPKDRFSAERLKGVDSTLKIQPAKLEDSAVYLCASSLDREGRFYTEAFFGQGTRLTVV.

J is TRBJ2-7 and V is TRBV5-1, with D perhaps given as TRBD1 or TRBD2 (5 bases each). This CDR3 contains 15 residues. Germline CDR1 SGHRS, CDR2 YFSETQ. V was cut by 6 bases and J by 2 bases, with 18 bases left in between. CDR3 bases: TGCGCCAGCACCATCGAGGGGAAGATCGCCTACGAGCAGTACTTC. Translation: CASTIEGKIAYEQYF.

This chain joins TRBV5-4 and TRBJ1-3, with a weak D call TRBD1 (5 bases). V was shortened by 4 bases and J by 3 bases, with 23 bases between the two germline ends. This CDR3 has 18 amino acids. Germline values: CDR1 SGHNT, CDR2 YYREEE (reference sequence). DNA of the CDR3: TGTGCCAGCAGCCACTCGGGACGGGCACTTCCGTTTGGAAACACCATATATTTT. Protein: CASSHSGRALPFGNTIYF.

Details on this clone: Other DNA sequences within the sample encode an identical CDR3. This chain links TRBV5-6 with TRBJ2-7; TRBD1 matches at 8 bases. Germline values: CDR1 SGHDT, CDR2 YYEEEE. Trimming at V came to 2 bases and at J to 0 bases, leaving 1 base not matched to a gene. This CDR3 has 14 residues. The CDR3 DNA reads TGTGCCAGCAGCTTCGGGACAGGCTCCTACGAGCAGTACTTC. This translates into CASSFGTGSYEQYF.

The CDR3 loop reads CASSHDFGQRYYNEQFF. Written as DNA, the CDR3 is TGTGCCAGCAGCCACGACTTCGGACAGAGATACTACAATGAGCAGTTCTTC. The rearrangement joins TRBV14 to TRBJ2-1; tentatively, D is TRBD1 (6 bases). The CDR3 has 17 residues. Trimming removed 3 bases from V and 3 bases from J, with 18 bases in between. From germline, CDR1 is SGHDN and CDR2 FVKESK.